These 31 T cell receptor beta chains came from one sample sequenced in a study of T cells in placental villitis. The libraries were made with immunoSEQ v4. TCRdb's copy holds only in-frame clones and misses some; the assay was immunoSEQ multiplex PCR. The table has around 5,700 clones, roughly 78% seen once. The sequenced sample was placental tissue containing maternal and fetal cells. The receptors shown here come from a human patient with infectious villitis; the placental T cells may come from both mother and fetus.

The chain couples TRBV2 to TRBJ1-5; 7 nucleotides align to TRBD1. The CDR3 runs to 14 residues. Germline-derived CDR1 and CDR2 are SNHLY and FYNNEI. J lost 6 bases, V lost 5 bases, and 7 bases had no gene match. CDR3 nucleotide sequence: TGTGCCAGCAGTCAACAGGGGTCAGGTCAGCCCCAGCATTTT. Its protein product is CASSQQGSGQPQHF.

The chain uses TRBV6-2 or TRBV6-3 and TRBJ1-6, with a tentative D call TRBD1 (5 bases). CDR3 length: 14 residues. Looked up from germline, CDR1 is MNHEY and CDR2 is SVGEGT. Trimming cost V 6 bases and J 9 bases, with 15 bases left between them. The DNA of the CDR3 is TGTGCCAGCAGCCCAGGACAACGCATTTCACCCCTCCACTTT. Translated: CASSPGQRISPLHF.

J is TRBJ1-5 and V is TRBV28; tentatively, D is TRBD1 (5 bases). V shed 6 bases and J shed 1 base, with 25 bases lying between them. In germline, CDR1 is MDHEN, CDR2 SYDVKM. The CDR3 contains 19 residues. The CDR3 DNA reads TGTGCCAGCAGCTCGTCCGGGGGTAAGGGAGTCGGGAGCAATCAGCCCCAGCATTTT. It encodes CASSSSGGKGVGSNQPQHF.

This chain connects TRBV5-5 to TRBJ1-2; 7 positions match TRBD1. The V segment lost 4 bases and the J segment 5 bases; nucleotides outside the gene matches: 11. The germline gives CDR1 SGHKS, CDR2 YYEKEE (reference sequence). This CDR3 contains 15 residues. CDR3: CASSPYDRAAYGYTF. As DNA, the CDR3 is TGTGCCAGCAGCCCGTACGACAGGGCAGCTTATGGCTACACCTTC.

The V and J genes are TRBV2 and TRBJ1-2; D gene ambiguous. The CDR3 is 14 amino acids. Trimming pared 4 bases from V and 1 base from J, leaving 10 bases between. Per germline, CDR1 SNHLY and CDR2 FYNNEI. As DNA, the CDR3 is TGTGCCAGCAGTGTAGGAGCAATTAACTATGGCTACACCTTC. Its protein product is CASSVGAINYGYTF.

Relative to its sample, this clone is large (0.1 to 1%). The chain combines TRBV4-2 with TRBJ1-1; TRBD1 aligns across 11 bases. V shed 0 bases, J shed 6 bases, and the junction held 3 bases outside the gene matches. The CDR3 is 15 residues long. CDR1 and CDR2 (germline): LGHNA, YNFKEQ. The CDR3 nucleotides read TGTGCCAGCAGCCAAGAGGGACAGGGGGTTGCTGAAGCTTTCTTT. Amino acid sequence: CASSQEGQGVAEAFF.

This clone was seen a single time. The gene calls are TRBV18 and TRBJ1-1; D remains ambiguous. The V and J ends lost 3 bases and 6 bases respectively, with 11 bases between them. Germline V gives CDR1 KGHSH, CDR2 LQKENI. This CDR3 has 13 residues. The CDR3 here is CASSPYNGAEAFF. For the CDR3, the DNA is TGTGCCAGCTCACCCTACAACGGGGCTGAAGCTTTCTTT.

The chain joins TRBV5-5 to TRBJ2-7; D unclear. The V gene's germline CDR1 is SGHKS and CDR2 YYEKEE (reference sequence). The CDR3 is 14 residues long. V lost 3 bases and J lost 3, with 13 bases in between. DNA of the CDR3: TGTGCCAGCAGCTCAGGTAGTAAGGTCTACGAGCAGTACTTC. Translated: CASSSGSKVYEQYF.

The chain couples TRBV5-1 to TRBJ2-7, with a possible D match to TRBD1 (6 bases). The V gene's germline CDR1 is SGHRS and CDR2 YFSETQ. The CDR3 runs to 16 residues. V was shortened by 3 bases and J by 0 bases, with 16 bases between the two germline ends. The CDR3 reads CASSWGWAGASYEQYF. CDR3 DNA: TGCGCCAGCAGCTGGGGTTGGGCAGGGGCCTCCTACGAGCAGTACTTC.

The gene calls are TRBV11-3 and TRBJ2-1; D tentatively fits TRBD1 or TRBD2 (6 bases each). Looked up from germline, CDR1 is SGHNT and CDR2 is YENEEA. V was pared by 0 bases and J by 5 bases, with 11 bases between. The CDR3 sequence is 15 residues long. The CDR3 protein is CASSLEGGLNNEQFF. The CDR3 nucleotides read TGTGCCAGCAGCTTAGAAGGGGGACTCAACAATGAGCAGTTCTTC.

This clone has more than one count but fewer than ten. Other DNA sequences in the sample encode the same CDR3. The J gene is TRBJ1-3, the V gene TRBV4-3; D perhaps matches TRBD1 (5 bases). Per germline, CDR1 LGHNA and CDR2 YSLEER. The CDR3 covers 14 residues. V was pared by 5 bases and J by 0 bases, with 8 bases between. CDR3 sequence (DNA): TGCGCCAGCAGCAAAGGGGACTCTGGAAACACCATATATTTT. This translates into CASSKGDSGNTIYF.

The chain employs TRBV6-5 and TRBJ2-3; 9 nucleotides match TRBD2. CDR3 length: 14 residues. The germline V gene encodes CDR1 MNHEY and CDR2 SVGAGI. V shed 6 bases, J shed 5 bases, and the junction held 6 bases outside the gene matches. The CDR3 is CASRRGGLKDTQYF. CDR3 nucleotides: TGTGCCAGCAGGCGGGGGGGCCTGAAAGATACGCAGTATTTT.

This chain links TRBV6-1 with TRBJ1-4; no clear D. The germline V gene has CDR1 MNHNS and CDR2 SASEGT. The CDR3 consists of 16 residues. V lost 0 bases, J lost 7 bases, and 15 bases lay in between. This CDR3 reads CASSEARAGVGEKLFF. The CDR3 DNA reads as TGTGCCAGCAGTGAAGCGCGGGCTGGGGTGGGTGAAAAACTGTTTTTT.

This chain links TRBV2 with TRBJ1-2; D gene uncertain. CDR1 is SNHLY, CDR2 FYNNEI, per germline. V was shortened by 2 bases and J by 2 bases, with 9 bases between the two germline ends. CDR3 length: 14 amino acids. CDR3 residues: CASSELPENYGYTF. The CDR3 DNA reads as TGTGCCAGCAGTGAACTTCCAGAAAACTATGGCTACACCTTC.

The J gene is TRBJ2-7, the V gene TRBV2; D might be TRBD1 or TRBD2, each matching 6 bases. Per the germline V gene, CDR1 is SNHLY and CDR2 is FYNNEI. This CDR3 is built from 15 residues. The V gene lost 11 bases and the J gene lost 0 bases, with 20 bases spanning the gap. CDR3 sequence reads: CAVPRGQTSSYEQYF. In DNA, the CDR3 is TGTGCCGTACCCCGGGGGCAGACGAGCTCCTACGAGCAGTACTTC.

The CDR3 loop is CSASNYGYTF. DNA for the CDR3: TGCAGTGCTAGCAACTATGGCTACACCTTC. This sequence joins TRBV20-1 and TRBJ1-2; D uncertain. The germline V and J ends were trimmed by 3 bases and 2 bases, with 1 base remaining between them. There are 10 residues in the CDR3. CDR1 is DFQATT and CDR2 is SNEGSKA in the germline V gene (reference sequence).

In this sample, this clone turned up once. The chain combines TRBV19 with TRBJ1-1; possibly TRBD1 for D (5 bases). Trimming shortened V by 6 bases and J by 4 bases, and 15 bases separated the two germline ends. Germline V gives CDR1 LNHDA, CDR2 SQIVND (reference sequence). This CDR3 spans 14 amino acids. The CDR3 sequence is CASRRQGRGTEAFF. The CDR3 DNA sequence: TGTGCCAGTAGGCGTCAGGGCCGGGGCACTGAAGCTTTCTTT.

The genes are TRBV11-2 and TRBJ1-4, with D unresolved. This CDR3 spans 12 amino acids. CDR1 is SGHAT and CDR2 is FQNNGV in the germline V gene. With 2 bases removed from V and 7 bases from J, the gap between germline ends came to 5 bases. The CDR3 DNA is TGTGCCAGCAGCTTACAGATTGAAAAACTGTTTTTT. As protein: CASSLQIEKLFF.

The chain couples TRBV3-1 (or the pseudogene TRBV3-2) to TRBJ2-2; possible D gene TRBD2, 5 bases. The germline V and J ends were trimmed by 1 base and 7 bases, with 7 bases remaining between them. This CDR3 is 13 amino acids long. Germline V gene data show CDR1 as LGHDT and CDR2 as YNNKEL (reference sequence). Here the CDR3 DNA reads TGTGCCAGCAGCCAAGGAGGGAACGGGGAGCTGTTTTTT. This gives the protein CASSQGGNGELFF.

V is TRBV20-1 and J is TRBJ1-5; the D is unclear. There are 14 residues in the CDR3. V lost 3 bases and J lost 1, with 10 bases in between. Germline V gives CDR1 DFQATT, CDR2 SNEGSKA (reference sequence). The CDR3 DNA sequence: TGCAGTGCTAGTTGGGGTTTAAGCAATCAGCCCCAGCATTTT. Protein product: CSASWGLSNQPQHF.

This chain joins TRBV5-1 and TRBJ2-7, with 9 bases that match TRBD1. There are 15 residues in the CDR3. Trimming took 4 bases from V and 5 from J; bases not matched to a gene: 10. The germline gives CDR1 SGHRS, CDR2 YFSETQ. The CDR3: CASSDGTGPSHEQYF. DNA for the CDR3: TGCGCCAGCAGCGATGGGACAGGGCCTTCCCACGAGCAGTACTTC.

This clone turned up a few times. The CDR3 coding sequence is TGTGCCAGCAGTTACGCAGGGATGAACACTGAAGCTTTCTTT. This translates into CASSYAGMNTEAFF. The rearrangement joins TRBV6-5 to TRBJ1-1; D may be TRBD1 (5 bases). The CDR3 runs to 14 residues. V lost 2 bases to trimming and J lost 0 bases, with 7 bases between them. Germline assignment: CDR1 MNHEY and CDR2 SVGAGI.

The rearrangement joins TRBV2 to TRBJ1-1; D is undetermined. In germline, CDR1 is SNHLY, CDR2 FYNNEI. CDR3 size: 16 residues. V gave up 10 bases and J gave up 1 base, with 22 bases separating them. Here the CDR3 DNA reads TGTGCCACCGAGACCTTTTACCGGGGAACGAACACTGAAGCTTTCTTT. It is translated as CATETFYRGTNTEAFF.

The gene calls are TRBV21-1 and TRBJ1-4; TRBD1, the table's D call, lacks a check against the DNA. TRBV21-1 is reported as a pseudogene. This CDR3 has 17 residues. The chain's CDR3 is CASIEPGQGGSREKLFF. The CDR3 nucleotides are TGTGCCAGCATCGAACCGGGACAGGGAGGGAGTCGCGAAAAACTGTTTTTT.

There are a few counts of this clone. The chain carries TRBV7-2 and TRBJ2-6, with a possible D match to TRBD2 (6 bases). V was shortened by 3 bases and J by 3 bases, with 9 bases between the two germline ends. Germline V gene sequence: CDR1 SGHTA, CDR2 FQGNSA. The CDR3 totals 15 residues. The CDR3 protein is CASSLGGFGANVLTF. CDR3 bases: TGTGCCAGCAGCTTGGGGGGATTTGGGGCCAACGTCCTGACTTTC.

Concerning this clone: Additional DNA sequences in this sample encode the identical CDR3. CDR3 bases: TGTGCCAGCAGTTTATACAATGAGCAGTTCTTC. This sequence encodes CASSLYNEQFF. This chain joins TRBV27 and TRBJ2-1; D not certain. CDR1 MNHEY and CDR2 SMNVEV come from the germline V gene (reference sequence). V was cut by 1 base and J by 5 bases, with 0 bases left in between. The length of the CDR3 is 11 residues.

This clone turned up a few times. This CDR3 is also generated by other DNA sequences in the sample. The V gene is TRBV6-5, the J gene TRBJ1-2, with D unclear. The CDR3 has 11 amino acids. Trimming shortened V by 8 bases and J by 5 bases, and 9 bases separated the two germline ends. CDR1 is MNHEY, CDR2 SVGAGI, per germline. In DNA form, the CDR3 reads TGTGCCAGCCGGAGGGATTATGGCTACACCTTC. This sequence encodes CASRRDYGYTF.

The J gene is TRBJ2-7, the V gene TRBV5-6; no reliable D call. This CDR3 spans 14 amino acids. V lost 0 bases and J lost 4, with 11 bases in between. Germline values: CDR1 SGHDT, CDR2 YYEEEE. DNA of the CDR3: TGTGCCAGCAGCTTGGCACAGATGGCTTACGAGCAGTACTTC. Amino acids: CASSLAQMAYEQYF. Using reference TRBV5-6 and TRBJ2-7 for the parts outside the CDR3, the full variable domain is DAGVTQSPTHLIKTRGQQVTLRCSPKSGHDTVSWYQQALGQGPQFIFQYYEEEERQRGNFPDRFSGHQFPNYSSELNVNALLLGDSALYLCASSLAQMAYEQYFGPGTRLTVT.

The genes are TRBV6-5 and TRBJ1-2, with TRBD1 matching 9 bases. The V gene's germline CDR1 is MNHEY and CDR2 SVGAGI. The CDR3 length is 14 residues. The V and J ends lost 2 bases and 10 bases, in that order; junction bases with no gene match: 8. The CDR3 is CASSYGTGKFAYTF. The CDR3 DNA sequence: TGTGCCAGCAGTTACGGGACAGGGAAATTTGCCTACACCTTC.

J is TRBJ2-5 and V is TRBV6-5; TRBD2 agrees at 12 bases. Trimming cost V 7 bases and J 5 bases; bases outside gene matches: 5. Germline V gives CDR1 MNHEY, CDR2 SVGAGI. This CDR3 has 14 amino acids. The chain's CDR3 is CASTSGGAKETQYF. As DNA, the CDR3 is TGTGCCAGCACTAGCGGGGGGGCCAAGGAGACCCAGTACTTC.

The chain combines TRBV7-2 with TRBJ2-7; D gene uncertain. Germline V lookup: CDR1 SGHTA, CDR2 FQGNSA. V was pared by 4 bases and J by 0 bases, with 7 bases between. The length of the CDR3 is 13 residues. The CDR3 protein is CASSSSASYEQYF. The CDR3 bases are TGTGCCAGCAGCTCAAGCGCCTCCTACGAGCAGTACTTC. The full variable domain, its missing parts supplied by reference TRBV7-2 and TRBJ2-7, is GAGVSQSPSNKVTEKGKDVELRCDPISGHTALYWYRQSLGQGLEFLIYFQGNSAPDKSGLPSDRFSAERTGGSVSTLTIQRTQQEDSAVYLCASSSSASYEQYFGPGTRLTVT.